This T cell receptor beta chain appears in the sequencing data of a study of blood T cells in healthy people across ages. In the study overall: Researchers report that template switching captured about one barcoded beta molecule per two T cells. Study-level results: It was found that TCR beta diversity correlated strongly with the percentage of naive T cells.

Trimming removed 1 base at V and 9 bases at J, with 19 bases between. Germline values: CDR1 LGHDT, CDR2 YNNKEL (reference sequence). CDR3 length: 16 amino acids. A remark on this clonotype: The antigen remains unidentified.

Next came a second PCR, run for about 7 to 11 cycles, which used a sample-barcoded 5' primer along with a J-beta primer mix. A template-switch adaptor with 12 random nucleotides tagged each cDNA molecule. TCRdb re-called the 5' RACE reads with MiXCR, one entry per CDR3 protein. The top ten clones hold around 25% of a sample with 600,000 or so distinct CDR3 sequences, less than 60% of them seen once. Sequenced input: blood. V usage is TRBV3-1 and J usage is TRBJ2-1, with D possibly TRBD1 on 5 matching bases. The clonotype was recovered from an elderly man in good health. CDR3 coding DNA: TGTGCCAGCAGCCAAGTTAATATCGGTGGGGCTGGTGAGCAGTTCTTC. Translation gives CASSQVNIGGAGEQFF.